This record concerns one T cell receptor beta chain sequence. Its antigen is unknown. About 100,000 TCR templates underwent assay in each sample. Method: immunoSEQ multiplex PCR; TCRdb's copy keeps in-frame clones and lacks some. The sample includes 87,000 or so clones, more than 80% of them seen just once. The V end lost 3 bases, the J end lost 4 bases, and 12 bases lay between the germline ends. Germline CDR1 reads LNHDA; CDR2 reads SQIVND (reference sequence). The CDR3 loop spans 14 amino acids. The data are from a study of siplizumab effects on memory and regulatory T cells. General observations from the study: Proliferating siplizumab-culture Tregs lacked confirmation of suppressive function. Significant reduction of alloreactive sequences traceable to unstimulated CD4+ memory cells was observed with siplizumab. To unstimulated subsets, only a minor fraction of alloreactive clones could be mapped.

Sequenced: CD4+ T cells sorted from blood. This receptor was obtained from a human donor in good health. The chain joins TRBV19 to TRBJ2-5; D might be TRBD1 (6 bases). DNA of the CDR3: TGTGCCAGTAGTATGCTGGGACACCGAGAGACCCAGTACTTC. Encoded protein: CASSMLGHRETQYF. The variable domain in full, completed from reference TRBV19 and TRBJ2-5, reads DGGITQSPKYLFRKEGQNVTLSCEQNLNHDAMYWYRQDPGQGLRLIYYSQIVNDFQKGDIAEGYSVSREKKESFPLTVTSAQKNPTAFYLCASSMLGHRETQYFGPGTRLLVL.